Ten or more counts support the clone carrying this TCR beta chain. Other DNA sequences in this sample translate to the same CDR3. Per the germline V gene, CDR1 is SGHRS and CDR2 is YFSETQ. The CDR3 is made up of 15 amino acids. V was clipped by 2 bases and J by 10 bases; unmatched bases: 8. In the original workflow: The assay estimated nucleated cells by amplifying reference gene primers. The assay was immunoSEQ multiplex PCR, and TCRdb's table has in-frame clones only and misses some. D and trimming were read from the DNA, whereas the V and J calls and clone size are those reported in that table. The data contain just over 95,000 clones, roughly four fifths of them singletons. These data come from a study of blood T cell repertoires in COVID-19. Study in general: Specimens from acute and convalescent COVID-19 originated in the United States, Italy and Spain. Nucleic acid was either cDNA or gDNA, and it came from T cells, B-cell-depleted T cells, or PBMCs.

The origin of this receptor is a man aged 60-69 years with acute or convalescent COVID-19. The V and J genes are TRBV5-1 and TRBJ1-6, with TRBD1 matching 8 bases. The sample consisted of peripheral blood. The CDR3 loop is CASSLKGQGGSPLHF. CDR3 nucleotide sequence: TGCGCCAGCAGCTTAAAAGGACAGGGCGGCTCACCCCTCCACTTT.